This TCR beta chain was obtained from a study of T cell responses to AZD1222 COVID-19 vaccine. Study details: Some second doses came at about 4 weeks and others at about 12 weeks; these were pooled.

Only in-frame clones appear in the TCRdb table, and some are missing; sequencing was by immunoSEQ multiplex PCR. The table has 130,000 to 150,000 clones, around 88% seen once. This clone was detected a few times. Its antigen is not identified. Study-level results: In a largely white British group with more females than males, clonal diversity was possibly underestimated. The span of vaccine-associated CD4 TCRs extended across spike, with dominance at 160-218 and 743-854. Compared with day 0, the breadth and depth of the Spike-specific TCR repertoire rose significantly after two doses of AZD1222.

The sequencing used peripheral blood, collected on day 0 of AZD1222 vaccination. The sequence was obtained from an adult in good health.

Here the CDR3 reads CASSLQGFRGEKLFF. CDR3 nucleotide sequence: TGTGCCAGCAGCCTACAGGGTTTTCGAGGGGAAAAACTGTTTTTT. V and J are TRBV7-3 and TRBJ1-4, with a possible D match to TRBD1 (6 bases). Per germline, CDR1 SGHTA and CDR2 FQGTGA. There are 15 residues in the CDR3. V lost 5 bases, J lost 8 bases, and 18 bases lay in between.